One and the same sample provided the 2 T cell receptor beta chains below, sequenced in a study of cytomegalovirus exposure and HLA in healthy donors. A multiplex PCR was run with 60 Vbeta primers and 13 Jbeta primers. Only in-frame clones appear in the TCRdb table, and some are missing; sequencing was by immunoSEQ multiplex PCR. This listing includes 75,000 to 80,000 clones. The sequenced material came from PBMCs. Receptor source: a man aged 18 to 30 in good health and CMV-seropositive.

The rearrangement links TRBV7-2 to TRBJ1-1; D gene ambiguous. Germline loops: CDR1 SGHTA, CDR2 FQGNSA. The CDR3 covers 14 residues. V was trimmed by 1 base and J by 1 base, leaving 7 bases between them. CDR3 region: CASSLVRGNTEAFF. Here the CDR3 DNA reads TGTGCCAGCAGCTTAGTACGAGGGAACACTGAAGCTTTCTTT.

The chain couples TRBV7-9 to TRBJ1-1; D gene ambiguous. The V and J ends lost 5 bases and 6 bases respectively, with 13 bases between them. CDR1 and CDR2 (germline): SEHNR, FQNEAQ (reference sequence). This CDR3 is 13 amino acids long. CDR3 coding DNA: TGTGCCAGCAGCGTCCGCCCCGAGGCTGAAGCTTTCTTT. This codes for CASSVRPEAEAFF.